These 8 T cell receptor beta chains originate from one sample sequenced in a study of shared clonotypes between healthy human individuals. Generated by immunoSEQ multiplex PCR, the TCRdb table keeps only in-frame clones and is missing some. The data show around 1.1 million clones, 70% to 80% seen once. Sequencing was carried out using memory CD4+ T cells from PBMCs. Subset here: CD45RA-negative fraction. All receptors come from a young man in good health. Some clones in this sample may be carry-over from other donors' samples.

The chain links TRBV28 to TRBJ2-7; D may be TRBD1 (6 bases). There are 12 residues in the CDR3. Germline values: CDR1 MDHEN, CDR2 SYDVKM. The CDR3: CAEGDTSYEQYF. Written as DNA, the CDR3 is TGTGCTGAGGGGGACACATCCTACGAGCAGTACTTC.

This clone came up once. The chain uses TRBV5-4 and TRBJ2-1; weak D call: TRBD1 (5 bases). The germline V gene encodes CDR1 SGHNT and CDR2 YYREEE (reference sequence). V shed 2 bases and J shed 7 bases, with 13 bases lying between them. CDR3 length: 14 residues. The DNA for the CDR3 is TGTGCCAGCAGCTTCCCAGGGCCTAAGAATGAGCAGTTCTTC. Protein: CASSFPGPKNEQFF.

The chain combines TRBV28 with TRBJ1-1; D gene unclear. CDR1 and CDR2 (germline): MDHEN, SYDVKM. V was pared by 6 bases and J by 5 bases, with 7 bases between. This CDR3 has 11 amino acids. The CDR3: CASRERTEAFF. The CDR3 DNA reads as TGTGCCAGCAGAGAAAGGACTGAAGCTTTCTTT. The full variable domain, in which reference TRBV28 and TRBJ1-1 provide the parts outside the CDR3, is DVKVTQSSRYLVKRTGEKVFLECVQDMDHENMFWYRQDPGLGLRLIYFSYDVKMKEKGDIPEGYSVSREKKERFSLILESASTNQTSMYLCASRERTEAFFGQGTRLTVV.

The rearrangement uses TRBV7-2 and TRBJ2-3, with 7 bases matching TRBD2. This CDR3 is built from 14 residues. With 5 bases clipped from V and 5 bases from J, the junction kept 7 bases outside the gene matches. Germline V gene lookup returns CDR1 SGHTA and CDR2 FQGNSA. The CDR3 loop is CASSPTSVEDTQYF. The CDR3 coding sequence is TGTGCCAGCAGCCCCACTAGCGTTGAAGATACGCAGTATTTT. Filled out from reference TRBV7-2 and TRBJ2-3, the complete variable domain reads GAGVSQSPSNKVTEKGKDVELRCDPISGHTALYWYRQSLGQGLEFLIYFQGNSAPDKSGLPSDRFSAERTGGSVSTLTIQRTQQEDSAVYLCASSPTSVEDTQYFGPGTRLTVL.

The genes are TRBV6-6 and TRBJ2-7, with 7 bases that match TRBD1. The CDR3 totals 14 residues. With V trimmed by 6 bases and J by 0 bases, 5 bases remained unmatched. Germline V lookup: CDR1 MNHNY, CDR2 SVGAGI (reference sequence). The CDR3 DNA follows: TGTGCCAGCAGCCCGACAGGGAGCTCCTACGAGCAGTACTTC. This encodes CASSPTGSSYEQYF.

Only one count was recorded for this clone. The rearrangement uses TRBV11-2 and TRBJ2-2; 16 bases are shared with TRBD2. The germline CDR1 and CDR2 sequences are SGHAT and FQNNGV. There are 16 residues in the CDR3. After removal of 5 bases from V and 6 bases from J, the junction contained 3 bases not matched to a gene. CDR3 sequence (DNA): TGTGCCAGCAGCCTCGGGACTAGCGGGAGGGCCGGGGAGCTGTTTTTT. Translated: CASSLGTSGRAGELFF.

This clone was seen just once. The chain is built from TRBV11-2 and TRBJ1-2; TRBD1 matches at 10 bases. The germline CDR1 and CDR2 sequences are SGHAT and FQNNGV. This CDR3 is 15 amino acids long. V lost 1 base and J lost 2; bases outside the gene matches: 1. CDR3: CASSLGQGANYGYTF. CDR3 coding DNA: TGTGCCAGCAGCTTAGGACAGGGGGCGAACTATGGCTACACCTTC.

This chain joins TRBV7-9 and TRBJ2-2; 12 bases are a match to TRBD1. Trimming cost V 5 bases and J 4 bases; bases outside gene matches: 8. Germline V gene lookup returns CDR1 SEHNR and CDR2 FQNEAQ (reference sequence). The CDR3 is 17 residues long. The CDR3 DNA sequence: TGTGCCAGCAGCCCCGGGACAGGGGGCATCATCACCGGGGAGCTGTTTTTT. Encoded protein: CASSPGTGGIITGELFF.